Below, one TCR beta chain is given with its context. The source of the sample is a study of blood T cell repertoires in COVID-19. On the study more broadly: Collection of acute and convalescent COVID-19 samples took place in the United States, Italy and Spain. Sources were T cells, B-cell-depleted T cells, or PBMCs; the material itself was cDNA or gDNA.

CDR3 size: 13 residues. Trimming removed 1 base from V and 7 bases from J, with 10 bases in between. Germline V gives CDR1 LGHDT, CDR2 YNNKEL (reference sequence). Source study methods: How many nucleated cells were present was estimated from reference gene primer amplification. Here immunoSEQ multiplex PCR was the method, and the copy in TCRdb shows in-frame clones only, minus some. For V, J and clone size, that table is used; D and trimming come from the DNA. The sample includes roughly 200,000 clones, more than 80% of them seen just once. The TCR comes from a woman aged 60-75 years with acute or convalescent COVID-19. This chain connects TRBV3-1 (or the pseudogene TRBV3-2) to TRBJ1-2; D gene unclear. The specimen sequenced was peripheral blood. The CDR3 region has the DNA TGTGCCAGCAGCCAAGCGGGTGGAATTGGCTACACCTTC. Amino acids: CASSQAGGIGYTF.